This note documents a single TCR beta chain sequence. The clone's antigen remains unknown. No base quality information exists; no much larger clone differs at one position. This sample stems from a study of identifying expanded T cells in peripheral blood (dated by TCRdb to 2018 to 2020). Turning to the overall study: Technical replicates were generated by sequencing separate aliquots of the same genomic DNA pool, with four replicates compared pairwise.

CDR1 and CDR2, per the germline V gene, are SGHTA and FQGTGA. V gives up 5 bases and J gives up 9 bases, and the segment between their germline ends measures 14 bases. The CDR3, from cysteine to phenylalanine, totals 13 residues. Only the CDR3 DNA is retained, 39 bases long and in frame from the first base. Here is what the overall study found, with its caveats: Between technical replicates the binomial model flagged approximately 1.1 differentially abundant clones, whereas over around two weeks the binomial model flagged about 15 and over approximately 4 weeks approximately 18. For all healthy donors, the variance in clone template counts between two-week samples rose significantly as total template count increased. The beta-binomial model significantly reduced the number of clones called differentially abundant and the false-positive rate across all healthy-donor time intervals. It was expected by the authors that biological variance in healthy repertoires might increase further over much longer intervals, such as months to years.

TCRbeta CDR3 regions were profiled with the immunoSEQ Assay using bias-controlled multiplex PCR amplification of genomic DNA. Processing in the source paper ran as follows. The absolute abundance of each unique TCRbeta CDR3 region was quantified after sequences were collapsed and filtered. Differential abundance was tested with two models: a binomial (Fisher-equivalent) model and a beta-binomial model that adds time-dependent variance fitted from healthy donors. Clones with fewer than 5 combined templates were excluded, and clones with Benjamini-Hochberg FDR below 0.01 were called differentially abundant. Using the form v = (b*log(k)+a)^2, the beta-binomial variance was modeled as a function of the total template count across the two samples. TCRdb took over this immuneACCESS table, retaining in-frame rearrangements with V and J assigned. Such tables are incomplete; in checked studies, under half of the missing clones stem from an unresolved V gene, and the remainder is unexplained. V and J calls and clone size are given by that table; D and trimming were obtained from the DNA. The sample table contains approximately 140,000 clones; only one count was recorded for around 88% of them. 8.4% of the sample goes to the ten largest clones.

No immune events, such as infections, were documented for the healthy donors during the collection period. Time-dependent variance in a beta-binomial model of T-cell clone differential abundance was calibrated using healthy-donor blood repertoires as a training cohort. The training cohort comprised approximately ten healthy donors, 3 female and 7 male. An age range of roughly 25 to 65 years, with an average of 43 years, was recorded for the donors. Whole blood from each healthy donor was obtained from a commercial supplier and was collected at three time points 2 to 3 weeks apart. For immunosequencing, genomic DNA was extracted from unsorted whole blood.

In this chain, TRBV7-3 is recombined with TRBJ2-1; TRBD2 is possibly the D segment (6 matching bases). The sequencing sample was made of blood. The receptor was isolated from a person between 18 and 69 years old in good health. The encoded CDR3 is CASSPQARGEQFF. The DNA reads TGTGCCAGCAGCCCCCAGGCGCGGGGTGAGCAGTTCTTC.